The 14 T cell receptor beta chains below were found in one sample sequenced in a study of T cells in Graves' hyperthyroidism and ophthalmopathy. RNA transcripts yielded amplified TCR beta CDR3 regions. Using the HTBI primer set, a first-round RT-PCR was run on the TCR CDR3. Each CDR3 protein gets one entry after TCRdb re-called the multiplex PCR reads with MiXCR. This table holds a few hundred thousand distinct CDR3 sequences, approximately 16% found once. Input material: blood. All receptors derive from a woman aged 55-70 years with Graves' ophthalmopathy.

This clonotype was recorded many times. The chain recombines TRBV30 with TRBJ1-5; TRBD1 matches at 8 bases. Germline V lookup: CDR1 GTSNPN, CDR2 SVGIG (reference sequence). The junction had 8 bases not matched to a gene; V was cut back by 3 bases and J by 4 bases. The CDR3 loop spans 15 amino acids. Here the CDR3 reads CAWSDDRGPNQPQHF. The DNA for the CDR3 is TGTGCCTGGAGCGACGACAGGGGCCCTAATCAGCCCCAGCATTTT.

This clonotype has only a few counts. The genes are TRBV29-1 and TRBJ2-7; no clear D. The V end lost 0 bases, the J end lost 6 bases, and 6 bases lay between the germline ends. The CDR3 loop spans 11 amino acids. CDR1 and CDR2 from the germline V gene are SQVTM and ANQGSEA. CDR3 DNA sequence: TGCAGCGTTGAAGACCGCAGCGAGCAGTACTTC. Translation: CSVEDRSEQYF.

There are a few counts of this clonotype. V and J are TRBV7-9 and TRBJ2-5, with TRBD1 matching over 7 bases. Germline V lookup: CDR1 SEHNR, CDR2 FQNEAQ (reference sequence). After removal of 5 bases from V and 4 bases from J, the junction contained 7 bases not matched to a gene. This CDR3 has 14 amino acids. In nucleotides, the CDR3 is TGTGCCAGCAGCCCGCCGACAGGGTCAGAGACCCAGTACTTC. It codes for CASSPPTGSETQYF.

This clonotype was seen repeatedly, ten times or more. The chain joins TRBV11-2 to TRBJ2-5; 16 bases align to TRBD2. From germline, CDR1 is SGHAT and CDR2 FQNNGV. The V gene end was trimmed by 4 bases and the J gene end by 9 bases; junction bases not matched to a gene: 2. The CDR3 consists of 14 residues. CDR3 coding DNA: TGTGCCAGCAGCTCGGGACTAGCGGGGGGGGCCCAGTACTTC. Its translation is CASSSGLAGGAQYF.

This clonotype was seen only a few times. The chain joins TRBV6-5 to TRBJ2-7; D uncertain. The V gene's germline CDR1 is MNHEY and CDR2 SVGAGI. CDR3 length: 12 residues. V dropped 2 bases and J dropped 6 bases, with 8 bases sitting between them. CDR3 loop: CASSYGSGEQYF. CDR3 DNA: TGTGCCAGCAGTTACGGGTCGGGCGAGCAGTACTTC.

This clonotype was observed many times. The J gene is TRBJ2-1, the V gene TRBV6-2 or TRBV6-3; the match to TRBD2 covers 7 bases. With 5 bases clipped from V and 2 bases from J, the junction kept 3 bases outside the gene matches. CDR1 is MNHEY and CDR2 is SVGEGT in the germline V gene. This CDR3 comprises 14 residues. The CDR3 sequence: CASSRSGTYNEQFF. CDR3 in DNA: TGTGCCAGCAGTAGAAGCGGGACCTACAATGAGCAGTTCTTC.

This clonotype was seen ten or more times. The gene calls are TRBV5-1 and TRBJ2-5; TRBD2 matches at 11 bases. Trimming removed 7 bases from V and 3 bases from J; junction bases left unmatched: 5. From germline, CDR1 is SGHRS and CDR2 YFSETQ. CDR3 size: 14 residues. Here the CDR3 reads CASGLLAGEETQYF. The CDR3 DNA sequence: TGCGCCAGCGGGCTACTAGCGGGAGAAGAGACCCAGTACTTC.

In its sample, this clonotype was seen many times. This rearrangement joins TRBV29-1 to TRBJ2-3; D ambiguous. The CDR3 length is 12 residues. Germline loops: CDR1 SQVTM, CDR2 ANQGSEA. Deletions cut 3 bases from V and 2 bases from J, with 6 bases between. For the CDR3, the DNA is TGCAGCGTTGAGATCTCCACAGATACGCAGTATTTT. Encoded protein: CSVEISTDTQYF.

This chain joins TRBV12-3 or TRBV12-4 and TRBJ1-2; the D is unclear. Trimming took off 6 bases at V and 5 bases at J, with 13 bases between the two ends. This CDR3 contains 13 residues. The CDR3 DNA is TGTGCCAGCAGCTTGCCGGGATCATATGGCTACACCTTC. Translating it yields CASSLPGSYGYTF.

The CDR3 loop is CASSPSSKLSYEQYF. The CDR3 region has the DNA TGTGCCAGCAGCCCGTCATCAAAGCTGTCCTACGAGCAGTACTTC. This chain links TRBV5-4 with TRBJ2-7; no reliable D call. The CDR3 totals 15 residues. Germline lookup yields CDR1 SGHNT and CDR2 YYREEE (reference sequence). Deletions cut 4 bases from V and 1 base from J, with 15 bases between.

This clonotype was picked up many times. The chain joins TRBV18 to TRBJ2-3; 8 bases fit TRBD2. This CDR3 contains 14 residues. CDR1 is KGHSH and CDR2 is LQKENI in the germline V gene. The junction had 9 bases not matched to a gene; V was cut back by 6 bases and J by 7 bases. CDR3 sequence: CASSSWAGGNTQYF. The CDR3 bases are TGTGCCAGCTCCTCGTGGGCGGGAGGAAATACGCAGTATTTT.

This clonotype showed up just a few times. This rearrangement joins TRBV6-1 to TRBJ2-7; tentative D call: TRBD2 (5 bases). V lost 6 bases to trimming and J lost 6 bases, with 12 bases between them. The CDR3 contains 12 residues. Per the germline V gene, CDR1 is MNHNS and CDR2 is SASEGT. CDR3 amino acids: CASSERYREQYF. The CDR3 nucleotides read TGTGCCAGCAGCGAGCGGTACCGCGAGCAGTACTTC.

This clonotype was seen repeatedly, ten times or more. In DNA, the CDR3 is TGTGCCAGCATCGCACAGGTCAGCTCCTACGAGCAGTACTTC. Amino acid sequence: CASIAQVSSYEQYF. The chain joins TRBV2 to TRBJ2-7; D is perhaps TRBD1 (5 bases). Germline V CDR1 and CDR2: SNHLY, FYNNEI. Trimming removed 7 bases at V and 0 bases at J, with 13 bases between. CDR3 length equals 14 residues.

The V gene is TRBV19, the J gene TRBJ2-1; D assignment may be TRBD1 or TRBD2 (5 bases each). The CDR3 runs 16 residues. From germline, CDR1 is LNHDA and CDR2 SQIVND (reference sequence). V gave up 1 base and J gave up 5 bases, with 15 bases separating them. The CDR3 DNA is TGTGCCAGTAGTATAGCGGGGATCAGGGCCCACAATGAGCAGTTCTTC. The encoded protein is CASSIAGIRAHNEQFF. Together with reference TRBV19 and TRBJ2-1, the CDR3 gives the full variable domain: DGGITQSPKYLFRKEGQNVTLSCEQNLNHDAMYWYRQDPGQGLRLIYYSQIVNDFQKGDIAEGYSVSREKKESFPLTVTSAQKNPTAFYLCASSIAGIRAHNEQFFGPGTRLTVL.